Listed below are T cell receptor beta chains from one sample, sequenced in a study of shared clonotypes between healthy human individuals. Sequencing was performed with immunoSEQ multiplex PCR; in TCRdb, only in-frame clones are kept and a portion is missing. The sample carries approximately 510,000 clones, 79% recorded once. The sequenced material came from PBMCs. Receptors originate from a woman in her thirties or forties in good health. Some clones in this sample may be carry-over from other donors' samples. The conserved cysteine and the conserved F or W are not part of the CDR3 here. Some rows have no size entry. The others give once, few or many, or a class for an expanded clone.

>-|TRBV30|TRBJ1-5
AWSRGVDQPQH
>once|TRBV15|TRBJ1-2
ATSAQSNYGYT
>-|TRBV18|TRBJ1-2
ASSPGGPGLDYGYT
>-|TRBV10-3|TRBJ2-5
ATRAHQETQY
>-|TRBV16|TRBJ1-1
ASSHTGTPNTEAF
>-|TRBV7-2|TRBJ1-4
ASSLVGSWKEKLF
>few|TRBV10-3|TRBJ1-6
AISGRQGNSPLH
>-|TRBV5-4|TRBJ2-1
ASSLRGGQDPF
>-|TRBV4-1|TRBJ2-1
ASSQPQSGSTQIGSYNEQF
>-|TRBV4-1|TRBJ1-1
ASSQEDRQAF
>-|TRBV10-3|TRBJ2-3
AISELAGGSRTDTQY
>-|TRBV30|TRBJ2-7
AWSGGTYEQY
>-|TRBV30|TRBJ2-2
AGGLRNTGELF
>once|TRBV25-1|TRBJ1-2
ASSEYKTGGSYGYT
>-|TRBV5-1|TRBJ2-3
ASSLEARGTSGRSTQY
>-|TRBV27|TRBJ2-5
ASSWGSRKTQY
>-|TRBV9|TRBJ2-1
ASSSRTGSHEQF
>-|TRBV7-2|TRBJ2-5
ASSERSGRRETQY
>-|TRBV7-9|TRBJ1-1
ASSPQNTEAF
>-|TRBV5-1|TRBJ1-3
ASSLVLTGAGNTIY
>-|TRBV10-3|TRBJ2-7
AIGDNSYEQY
>-|TRBV10-2|TRBJ1-3
ASSELLDLSGNTIY
>-|TRBV29-1|TRBJ2-3
SVEDPKTGEIDTQY
>once|TRBV6-5|TRBJ1-5
ASSSLGVSNQPQH
>few|TRBV7-2|TRBJ2-5
ASSPRLVETQY
>-|TRBV15|TRBJ1-4
ATSGGGGSNEKLF
>-|TRBV30|TRBJ2-1
AWRRLARGEQF
>-|TRBV7-7|TRBJ2-7
ASSLASGYLYEQY
>-|TRBV6-1|TRBJ1-5
ASIRDTSNQPQH
>many|TRBV5-4|TRBJ2-1
ASSRGLAAINEQF
>-|TRBV6-1|TRBJ2-7
AIAGDGYEQY
>-|TRBV6-6|TRBJ2-5
ATLAGSETQY
>-|TRBV28|TRBJ2-1
ASRKAGTGKNNEQF
>medium-sized|TRBV7-9|TRBJ2-1
ASSLSQGRAVF
>-|TRBV20-1|TRBJ1-1
SLRGDTEAF
>-|TRBV25-1|TRBJ1-1
ASSYRGWTEAF
>-|TRBV5-1|TRBJ2-1
ASSLGPVGSWDEQF
>-|TRBV5-4|TRBJ2-3
ASSLGRSSSTDTQY
>-|TRBV7-6|TRBJ1-3
ASSDTRGARGNTIY